The 18 T cell receptor beta chains presented below share a single source sample, sequenced in a study of vaccination effects on CD4 cells after COVID-19. No antigen is known for these receptors. Following a roughly 11-day culture, CD4+ T cells were purified. Each participant was administered two doses of either the BNT162b2 or the mRNA-1273 vaccine. Data came from immunoSEQ multiplex PCR; TCRdb stores just in-frame clones and leaves some out. Among around 66,000 clones, over 70% were seen once, and the ten largest hold roughly 2%. This specimen consisted of CD4+ T cells from PBMCs cultured without peptide, obtained after COVID-19 vaccination. These receptors were collected from a human donor who received a COVID-19 vaccine.

The V and J genes are TRBV6-4 and TRBJ1-2; tentatively, D is TRBD1 (5 bases). Germline-derived CDR1 and CDR2 are MRHNA and SNTAGT. V was cut by 3 bases and J by 3 bases, with 11 bases left in between. CDR3 length: 14 residues. The CDR3 coding sequence is TGTGCCAGCAGTGAGTCCCGGGACCACTATGGCTACACCTTC. It yields the protein CASSESRDHYGYTF.

V usage is TRBV30 and J usage is TRBJ1-6; D perhaps matches TRBD1 (6 bases). The germline V gene has CDR1 GTSNPN and CDR2 SVGIG (reference sequence). The V end was cut by 0 bases, the J end by 6 bases, with 6 bases between. The CDR3 length is 13 residues. The CDR3 sequence: CAWSVDSNSPLHF. The CDR3 DNA reads TGTGCCTGGAGTGTGGACAGTAATTCACCCCTCCACTTT.

CDR3 nucleotide sequence: TGCGCCAGCAGCCCGGCCCCCCCGAACACCGGGGAGCTGTTTTTT. It codes for CASSPAPPNTGELFF. The gene calls are TRBV5-1 and TRBJ2-2; D remains ambiguous. This CDR3 spans 15 amino acids. Trimming pared 4 bases from V and 0 bases from J, leaving 10 bases between. Per germline, CDR1 SGHRS and CDR2 YFSETQ.

This clone was picked up a small number of times. The V and J genes are TRBV25-1 and TRBJ1-3; 12 bases fit TRBD1. CDR1 is MGHDK, CDR2 SYGVNS, per germline. The trim removed 3 bases at V and 6 bases at J, leaving 6 bases unmatched. The CDR3 consists of 16 residues. The CDR3 reads CASSDPTGQGANTIYF. CDR3 coding DNA: TGTGCCAGCAGTGATCCTACGGGACAGGGGGCAAACACCATATATTTT.

The rearrangement links TRBV6-5 to TRBJ2-3, with no clear D. Germline V gene sequence: CDR1 MNHEY, CDR2 SVGAGI. Trimming took off 0 bases at V and 8 bases at J, with 12 bases between the two ends. This CDR3 is built from 14 residues. This CDR3 reads CASSYSSPVSTQYF. CDR3 sequence (DNA): TGTGCCAGCAGTTACTCGTCTCCGGTCTCTACGCAGTATTTT.

The chain couples TRBV6-5 to TRBJ2-7; possibly TRBD1 for D (6 bases). Per the germline V gene, CDR1 is MNHEY and CDR2 is SVGAGI. CDR3 length: 14 residues. V gave up 4 bases and J gave up 12 bases, with 22 bases separating them. The CDR3 bases are TGTGCCAGCAGTTCTCAAAGACAGGTCGAAAGGTTGTACGTC. Encoded protein: CASSSQRQVERLYV.

This rearrangement joins TRBV7-9 to TRBJ2-1; D is unresolved. The CDR3 is 12 amino acids. Trimming shortened V by 5 bases and J by 7 bases, and 9 bases separated the two germline ends. CDR1 is SEHNR and CDR2 is FQNEAQ in the germline V gene (reference sequence). The CDR3 DNA reads TGTGCCAGCAGCAACCATTGGAATGAGCAGTTCTTC. Residues: CASSNHWNEQFF.

This clone was seen a single time. J is TRBJ2-2 and V is TRBV7-9; 8 nucleotides agree with TRBD1. The CDR3 totals 15 residues. Germline-derived CDR1 and CDR2 are SEHNR and FQNEAQ (reference sequence). V dropped 5 bases and J dropped 3; count of bases not matched to a gene: 5. CDR3 sequence reads: CASSTRQGHTGELFF. The DNA for the CDR3 is TGTGCCAGCAGCACTCGACAGGGGCACACCGGGGAGCTGTTTTTT.

The chain is built from TRBV19 and TRBJ1-3; D might be TRBD1 (6 bases). This CDR3 has 14 residues. In germline, CDR1 is LNHDA, CDR2 SQIVND (reference sequence). The V gene lost 3 bases and the J gene lost 2 bases, with 8 bases spanning the gap. CDR3 DNA: TGTGCCAGTAGTATGGGGGGCCCTGGAAACACCATATATTTT. This encodes CASSMGGPGNTIYF. The full variable domain, with the rest looked up from reference TRBV19 and TRBJ1-3, is DGGITQSPKYLFRKEGQNVTLSCEQNLNHDAMYWYRQDPGQGLRLIYYSQIVNDFQKGDIAEGYSVSREKKESFPLTVTSAQKNPTAFYLCASSMGGPGNTIYFGEGSWLTVV.

The V gene is TRBV11-3, the J gene TRBJ2-1; D call uncertain. The germline V gene has CDR1 SGHNT and CDR2 YENEEA. The V end lost 4 bases, the J end lost 9 bases, and 7 bases lay between the germline ends. This CDR3 spans 11 amino acids. The CDR3 sequence: CASSSGSEQFF. CDR3 sequence (DNA): TGTGCCAGCAGCTCAGGCTCTGAGCAGTTCTTC.

The chain uses TRBV19 and TRBJ1-2, with a possible D match to TRBD1 (6 bases). The V gene lost 2 bases and the J gene lost 2 bases, with 12 bases spanning the gap. CDR1 is LNHDA and CDR2 is SQIVND in the germline V gene (reference sequence). The CDR3 is made up of 15 amino acids. The CDR3 nucleotides read TGTGCCAGTAGTATATGGGACACTCTGAACTATGGCTACACCTTC. This codes for CASSIWDTLNYGYTF.

The CDR3 region is CASSFSPVTVTGELFF. The CDR3 bases are TGTGCCAGCAGTTTCTCTCCAGTCACAGTAACCGGGGAGCTGTTTTTT. V and J are TRBV28 and TRBJ2-2; D ambiguous. Germline V CDR1 and CDR2: MDHEN, SYDVKM. The CDR3 has 16 amino acids. V was trimmed by 3 bases and J by 5 bases, leaving 16 bases between them.

This clone appeared a few times. The chain uses TRBV6-1 and TRBJ1-1; the D gene is possibly TRBD1 (6 bases). This CDR3 has 14 residues. Germline loops: CDR1 MNHNS, CDR2 SASEGT. Trimming removed 2 bases at V and 3 bases at J, with 10 bases between. The CDR3 bases are TGTGCCAGCAGTGAAAACGACAGGTACACTGAAGCTTTCTTT. Protein sequence: CASSENDRYTEAFF.

CDR3 sequence: CATSDGGQWQYF. The CDR3 DNA reads TGTGCCACCAGTGATGGGGGACAATGGCAGTATTTT. The V gene is TRBV24-1, the J gene TRBJ2-3, with D possibly being TRBD1 (6 bases). V lost 3 bases, J lost 11 bases, and 11 bases lay in between. Germline CDR1 KGHDR, CDR2 SFDVKD. The CDR3 contains 12 residues.

This clone was detected only a few times. The V call is TRBV29-1, the J call TRBJ1-1, with a tentative D call TRBD1 (5 bases). The CDR3 covers 13 residues. V was shortened by 4 bases and J by 1 base, with 10 bases between the two germline ends. Germline V lookup: CDR1 SQVTM, CDR2 ANQGSEA. The CDR3 here is CSVVRDTNTEAFF. CDR3 coding DNA: TGCAGCGTTGTCAGGGATACGAACACTGAAGCTTTCTTT.

This clone showed up just once. The chain combines TRBV18 with TRBJ2-1, with D tentatively TRBD1 or TRBD2 (5 bases each). Germline V CDR1 and CDR2: KGHSH, LQKENI. The CDR3 runs to 12 residues. Trimming shortened V by 6 bases and J by 12 bases, and 15 bases separated the two germline ends. Here the CDR3 reads CASSPSRGGQFF. DNA of the CDR3: TGTGCCAGCTCCCCTAGTCGTGGGGGGCAGTTCTTC.

The V gene is TRBV28, the J gene TRBJ1-2, with D tentatively TRBD1 (5 bases). The V and J ends lost 8 bases and 5 bases respectively, with 15 bases between them. From germline, CDR1 is MDHEN and CDR2 SYDVKM. The CDR3 has 13 amino acids. The CDR3 DNA reads TGTGCCAGCTTACAAGGGGCAGGGTATGGCTACACCTTC. Residues: CASLQGAGYGYTF.

This clone occurred a few times. This chain joins TRBV14 and TRBJ2-2, with D possibly matching TRBD1 (6 bases). V was trimmed by 3 bases and J by 2 bases, leaving 22 bases between them. This CDR3 has 19 amino acids. From germline, CDR1 is SGHDN and CDR2 FVKESK. This chain's CDR3 is CASSHSIWGRAANTGELFF. The CDR3 nucleotides read TGTGCCAGCAGCCATTCCATCTGGGGGCGAGCGGCAAACACCGGGGAGCTGTTTTTT. The variable domain in full, with the rest retrieved from reference TRBV14 and TRBJ2-2, is EAGVTQFPSHSVIEKGQTVTLRCDPISGHDNLYWYRRVMGKEIKFLLHFVKESKQDESGMPNNRFLAERTGGTYSTLKVQPAELEDSGVYFCASSHSIWGRAANTGELFFGEGSRLTVL.